This T cell receptor beta chain comes out of a study of blood T cell repertoires in COVID-19. Whole-study context: Sample material is recorded as cDNA or gDNA derived from T cells, B-cell-depleted T cells, or PBMCs.

Seattle patients were enrolled during active infection and followed longitudinally. Some clones are missing from TCRdb's copy, which holds only in-frame ones; the method was immunoSEQ multiplex PCR. The data contain 150,000 to 180,000 clones, approximately 80% of them seen just once; the ten biggest clones take up 9.5% to 13%. This clone appeared a single time. The sequence was obtained from a woman in her sixties or seventies with COVID-19, enrolled during active disease. The sample consisted of peripheral blood.

CDR3 in amino acids: CASSSLGRGNGYNEQFF. CDR3 DNA sequence: TGCGCCAGCAGTTCTCTTGGTCGCGGGAATGGTTACAATGAGCAGTTCTTC. V usage is TRBV10-1 and J usage is TRBJ2-1; D is perhaps TRBD2 (6 bases). Germline V CDR1 and CDR2: WNHNN, SYGVQD (reference sequence). V lost 5 bases and J 4 bases, leaving 21 bases between the germline ends. The CDR3 spans 17 residues.